The rows below give T cell receptor beta chains drawn from one sample of a study of CD8 T cells in ankylosing spondylitis. TCRdb used MiXCR to reprocess the 5' RACE reads, holding one entry per CDR3 protein. The table shows roughly 300,000 distinct CDR3 sequences, with 6.5% to 10% occurring only once. Sequenced: blood, either unsorted or a sorted T cell fraction (not recorded which). These TCRs come from a male donor with ankylosing spondylitis. The conserved cysteine and the conserved F or W are not part of the CDR3 here. The listing skips clone size in some rows; elsewhere it reads once, few, many or a size class.

clone_size j_call cdr3_length v_call cdr3_aa
once TRBJ2-7 11 TRBV7-9 ASSPWDRYEQY
many TRBJ2-1 15 TRBV20-1 SATGRLAGNSYNEQF
- TRBJ2-7 13 TRBV7-9 ASSLRTSGFHEQY
few TRBJ1-4 13 TRBV4-3 ASSQGKGRPEKLF
many TRBJ1-2 11 TRBV4-1 ASRTPGNYGYT
few TRBJ2-1 12 TRBV27 ASSGTGNYNEQF
many TRBJ2-3 13 TRBV11-2 ASSRLGQQTDTQY
few TRBJ2-3 13 TRBV5-1 ASSSRRGGTDTQY
few TRBJ2-3 15 TRBV27 ASSESLAGGPTDTQY
few TRBJ1-5 12 TRBV5-1 ASSPGQADQPQH
many TRBJ2-1 13 TRBV27 ASSLSLAGGSEQF
few TRBJ2-7 13 TRBV6-1 ASSPPRSGDYEQY
- TRBJ1-2 11 TRBV12-3/TRBV12-4 ASSGTLNYGYT
- TRBJ2-2 9 TRBV24-1 ATSYSRELF
many TRBJ2-3 14 TRBV5-1 ASSLVAGVGTDTQY
few TRBJ2-1 13 TRBV5-1 ASTDPSGRGVEQF
few TRBJ2-7 12 TRBV15 ATSRGGEAYEQY
- TRBJ1-2 14 TRBV6-5 ASSYSGGQGVYGYT
- TRBJ2-3 13 TRBV6-1 ASNRGGRGSDTQY
few TRBJ1-1 11 TRBV24-1 ATSDDRVTEAF
few TRBJ2-1 13 TRBV20-1 SAPLREWGNNEQF
- TRBJ1-2 15 TRBV28 ASSLGAGAPTYYGYT
- TRBJ2-7 15 TRBV20-1 SATPLAGLAIPYEQY
many TRBJ1-6 12 TRBV6-2/TRBV6-3 ASSYSWGNSPLH
few TRBJ2-7 14 TRBV20-1 SARDSDRTGKPEQY
- TRBJ2-1 15 TRBV7-6 ASSYLIQGFSYNEQF
few TRBJ2-1 16 TRBV18 ASSPTMIINFEGNEQF
- TRBJ2-5 11 TRBV7-9 ASSLQGRETQY
- TRBJ2-3 13 TRBV7-2 ASSLDGAYADTQY
many TRBJ2-2 14 TRBV5-1 ASSLGQGLTTGELF
few TRBJ1-1 11 TRBV20-1 SASRPRLDEAF
many TRBJ1-6 12 TRBV29-1 SVEEGAVGSPLH
- TRBJ1-1 10 TRBV19 ASSMRQGEAF
- TRBJ2-1 22 TRBV5-1 ASSLSLRTSGRAKESSSYNEQF
- TRBJ1-2 12 TRBV7-2 ASSLVRVGYGYT
- TRBJ1-4 13 TRBV25-1 ASSELGTGDEKLF
many TRBJ2-3 12 TRBV11-3 ASSGRLGTDTQY
- TRBJ2-3 14 TRBV11-2 ASSLPPGRDTDTQY
- TRBJ2-3 14 TRBV7-3 ASSPSPELPTDTQY
few TRBJ2-1 13 TRBV7-2 ASSRLAGGHNEQF
many TRBJ1-5 11 TRBV29-1 SVGTGEDQPQH
few TRBJ2-7 10 TRBV6-6 ATGTGTYEQY